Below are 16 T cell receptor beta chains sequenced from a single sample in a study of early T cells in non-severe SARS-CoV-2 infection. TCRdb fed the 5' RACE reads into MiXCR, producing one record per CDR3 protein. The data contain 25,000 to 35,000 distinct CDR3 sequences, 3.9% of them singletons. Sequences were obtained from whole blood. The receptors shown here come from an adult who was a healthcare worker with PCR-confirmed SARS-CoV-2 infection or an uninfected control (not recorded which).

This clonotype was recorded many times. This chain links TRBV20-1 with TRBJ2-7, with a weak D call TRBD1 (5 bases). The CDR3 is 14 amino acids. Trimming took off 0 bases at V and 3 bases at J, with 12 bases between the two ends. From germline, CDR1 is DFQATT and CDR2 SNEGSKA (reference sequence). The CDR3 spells CSARDTGPFYEQYF. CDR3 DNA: TGCAGTGCTAGAGATACAGGTCCCTTCTACGAGCAGTACTTC.

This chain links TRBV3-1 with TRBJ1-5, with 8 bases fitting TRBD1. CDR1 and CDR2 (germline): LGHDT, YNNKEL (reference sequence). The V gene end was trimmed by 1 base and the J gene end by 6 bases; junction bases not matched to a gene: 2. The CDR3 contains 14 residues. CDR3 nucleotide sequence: TGTGCCAGCAGCCAAGGGACAGGGTTTCAGCCCCAGCATTTT. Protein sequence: CASSQGTGFQPQHF.

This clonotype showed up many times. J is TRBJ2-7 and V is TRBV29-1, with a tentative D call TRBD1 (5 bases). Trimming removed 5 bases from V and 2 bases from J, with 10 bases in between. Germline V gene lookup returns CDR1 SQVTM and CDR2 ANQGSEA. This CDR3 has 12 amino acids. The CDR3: CSVLRGTYEQYF. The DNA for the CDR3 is TGCAGCGTTCTAAGGGGAACCTACGAGCAGTACTTC.

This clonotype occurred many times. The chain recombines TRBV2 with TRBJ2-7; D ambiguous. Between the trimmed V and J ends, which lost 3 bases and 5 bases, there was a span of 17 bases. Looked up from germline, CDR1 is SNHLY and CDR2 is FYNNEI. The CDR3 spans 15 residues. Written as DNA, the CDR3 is TGTGCCAGCAGTGATAAGGCCCGTGGGAACCACGAGCAGTACTTC. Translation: CASSDKARGNHEQYF.

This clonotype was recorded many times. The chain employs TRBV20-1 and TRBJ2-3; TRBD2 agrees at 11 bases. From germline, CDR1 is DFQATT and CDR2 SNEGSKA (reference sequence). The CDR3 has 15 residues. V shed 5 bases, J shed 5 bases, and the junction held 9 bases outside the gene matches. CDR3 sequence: CSAGIAGGPVDTQYF. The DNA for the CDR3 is TGCAGTGCTGGAATAGCGGGAGGGCCGGTAGATACGCAGTATTTT.

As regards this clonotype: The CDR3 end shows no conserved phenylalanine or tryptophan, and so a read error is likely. CDR3: CASSPHRVRNEQFS. Written as DNA, the CDR3 is TGTGCCAGTAGCCCTCACAGGGTACGCAATGAGCAGTTCTCC. This rearrangement joins TRBV19 to TRBJ2-1; D is perhaps TRBD1 (6 bases). Germline CDR1 and CDR2: LNHDA and SQIVND (reference sequence). CDR3 length: 14 residues. With 6 bases removed from V and 6 bases from J, the gap between germline ends came to 15 bases.

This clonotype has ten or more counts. The CDR3 DNA is TGTGCCAGCAGCTCAGGACTAGCGTCCTACAATGAGCAGTTCTTC. Protein: CASSSGLASYNEQFF. The gene calls are TRBV7-2 and TRBJ2-1; the match to TRBD2 covers 9 bases. The CDR3 contains 15 residues. Germline V gene lookup returns CDR1 SGHTA and CDR2 FQGNSA. V lost 4 bases to trimming and J lost 1 base; unmatched junction nucleotides: 2.

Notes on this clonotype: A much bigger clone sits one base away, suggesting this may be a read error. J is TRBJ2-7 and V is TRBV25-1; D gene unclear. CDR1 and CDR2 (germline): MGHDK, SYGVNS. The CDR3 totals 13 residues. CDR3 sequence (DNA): TGTGTCAGCATCGACACCGCTGCCCGCGAGCAGTACTTC. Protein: CVSIDTAAREQYF.

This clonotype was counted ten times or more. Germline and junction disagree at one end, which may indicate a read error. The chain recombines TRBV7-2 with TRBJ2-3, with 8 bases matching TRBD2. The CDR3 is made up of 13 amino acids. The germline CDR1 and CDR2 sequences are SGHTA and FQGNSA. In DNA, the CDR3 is TGTGCCAGCAGCTTTGGCCCGTCTTTACTAGCGGATTTT. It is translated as CASSFGPSLLADF.

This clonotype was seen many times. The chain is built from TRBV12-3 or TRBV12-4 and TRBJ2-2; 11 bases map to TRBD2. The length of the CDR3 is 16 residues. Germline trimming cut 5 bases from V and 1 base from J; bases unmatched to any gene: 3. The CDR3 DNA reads TGTGCCAGCAGTCCAACTAGCGGGGGGAACACCGGGGAGCTGTTTTTT. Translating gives CASSPTSGGNTGELFF.

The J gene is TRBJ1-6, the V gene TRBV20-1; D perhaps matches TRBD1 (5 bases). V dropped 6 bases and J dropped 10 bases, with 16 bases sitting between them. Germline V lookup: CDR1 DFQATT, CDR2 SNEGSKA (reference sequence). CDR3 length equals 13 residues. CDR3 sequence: CSATNPGYSPLHF. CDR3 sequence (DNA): TGCAGTGCCACTAATCCAGGGTACTCACCCCTCCACTTT.

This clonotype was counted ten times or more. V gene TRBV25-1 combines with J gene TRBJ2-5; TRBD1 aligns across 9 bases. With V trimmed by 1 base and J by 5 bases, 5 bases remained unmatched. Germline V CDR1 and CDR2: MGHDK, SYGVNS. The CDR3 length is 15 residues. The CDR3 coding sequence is TGTGCCAGCAGTGAATGGGGGACAGGGAGGGAGACCCAGTACTTC. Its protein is CASSEWGTGRETQYF.

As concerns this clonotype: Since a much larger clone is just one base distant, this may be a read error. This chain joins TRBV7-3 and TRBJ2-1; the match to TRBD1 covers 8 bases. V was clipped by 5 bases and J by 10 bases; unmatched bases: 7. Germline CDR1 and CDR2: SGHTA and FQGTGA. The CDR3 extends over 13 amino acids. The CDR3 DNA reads TGTGCCAGCAGCACCAGGGGGCAGAAAGAGCAGTTCTTC. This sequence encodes CASSTRGQKEQFF. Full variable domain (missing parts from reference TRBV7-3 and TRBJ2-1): GAGVSQTPSNKVTEKGKYVELRCDPISGHTALYWYRQSLGQGPEFLIYFQGTGAADDSGLPNDRFFAVRPEGSVSTLKIQRTERGDSAVYLCASSTRGQKEQFFGPGTRLTVL.

The CDR3 DNA reads TGTGCCAGCACCGGGGCCCGCCCTGAAGCTTTCTTT. Translated, it gives CASTGARPEAFF. The chain has TRBV9 and TRBJ1-1, with D perhaps matching TRBD1 (5 bases). Trimming removed 6 bases from V and 6 bases from J, with 12 bases in between. The CDR3 is made up of 12 amino acids. CDR1 is SGDLS, CDR2 YYNGEE, per germline. The whole variable domain, filled in from reference TRBV9 and TRBJ1-1, reads DSGVTQTPKHLITATGQRVTLRCSPRSGDLSVYWYQQSLDQGLQFLIQYYNGEERAKGNILERFSAQQFPDLHSELNLSSLELGDSALYFCASTGARPEAFFGQGTRLTVV.

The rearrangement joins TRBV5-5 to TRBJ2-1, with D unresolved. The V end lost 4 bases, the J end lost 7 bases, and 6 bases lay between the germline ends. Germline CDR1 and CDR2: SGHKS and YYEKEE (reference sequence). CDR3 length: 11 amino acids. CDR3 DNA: TGTGCCAGCAGCCTGAGTAATGAGCAGTTCTTC. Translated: CASSLSNEQFF.

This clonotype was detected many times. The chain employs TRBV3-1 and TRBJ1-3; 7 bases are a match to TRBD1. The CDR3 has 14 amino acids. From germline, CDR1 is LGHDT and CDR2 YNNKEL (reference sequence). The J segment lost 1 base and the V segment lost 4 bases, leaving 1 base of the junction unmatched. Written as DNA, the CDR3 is TGTGCCAGCAGCCCACAGGGGTCTGGAAACACCATATATTTT. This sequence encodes CASSPQGSGNTIYF.